The T cell receptor beta chain under discussion was sequenced for a study of tumor-infiltrating lymphocytes in localized non-small cell lung cancer. Study overall: Several tumor histologies, both smoking statuses, and some post-neoadjuvant chemotherapy samples were included. Each patient gave resected tumor and non-adjacent uninvolved lung tissue. Findings and limits, study-wide: Different pieces of the same tissue were used for each assay.

Comment on this clone: What it binds is not known.

This table comes from immunoSEQ multiplex PCR, and its TCRdb copy is limited to in-frame clones, with some not included. The table has roughly 7,200 clones, about 70% seen once. The CDR3 consists of 15 residues. V was trimmed by 5 bases and J by 1 base, leaving 14 bases between them. Looked up from germline, CDR1 is SGHTA and CDR2 is FQGNSA. The sequenced sample was uninvolved lung tissue not adjacent to the tumor. This TCR was recovered from a human donor with non-small cell lung cancer. The gene calls are TRBV7-2 and TRBJ1-1; tentatively, D is TRBD1 (6 bases). As DNA, the CDR3 is TGTGCCAGCAGCCCTCAACAGGGATGGAACACTGAAGCTTTCTTT. As protein: CASSPQQGWNTEAFF.